This is a list of T cell receptor beta chains from one sample in a study of shared clonotypes between healthy human individuals. The protocol was immunoSEQ multiplex PCR, while the TCRdb copy is restricted to in-frame clones and leaves out a portion. The repertoire consists of about 320,000 clones, with more than 75% occurring once and the leading ten covering under 20%. The sequencing input was memory CD8+ T cells sorted from blood. The receptors were sampled from a man aged 18 to 29 in good health. The CDR3 runs from the conserved cysteine through the conserved F or W. The D gene is left open where the match is weak. Clone size is stated in some rows and not others, as once, few, many or a class when expanded.

-	TRBV5-4	TRBJ1-1	-	CASSLVTLGPNTEAFF	TGTGCCAGCAGCTTAGTTACACTGGGGCCGAACACTGAAGCTTTCTTT
-	TRBV5-6	TRBJ2-1	-	CASSIGGRIEQFF	TGTGCCAGCAGCATTGGGGGCAGGATTGAGCAGTTCTTC
-	TRBV27	TRBJ2-7	-	CASSFRDGQAYEQYF	TGTGCCAGCAGTTTCCGGGACGGCCAAGCCTACGAGCAGTACTTC
-	TRBV28	TRBJ2-7	-	CASSLALGSGGYEQYF	TGTGCCAGCAGTTTGGCCCTTGGTAGCGGTGGCTACGAGCAGTACTTC
-	TRBV9	TRBJ2-1	TRBD2	CASSASGGYDEQFF	TGTGCCAGCAGCGCTAGCGGGGGTTACGATGAGCAGTTCTTC
-	TRBV6-6	TRBJ1-3	-	CASMDPGDTIYF	TGTGCCAGCATGGATCCCGGAGACACCATATATTTT
-	TRBV9	TRBJ1-6	TRBD1	CASSVGRTGISPLHF	TGTGCCAGCAGCGTAGGTAGGACAGGGATCTCACCCCTCCACTTT
-	TRBV5-4	TRBJ2-2	TRBD1	CASSSTGRELFF	TGTGCCAGCAGCTCGACAGGGAGGGAGCTGTTTTTT
-	TRBV27	TRBJ2-2	TRBD2	CASRPGLAGTGELFF	TGTGCCAGCAGACCGGGACTAGCGGGTACCGGGGAGCTGTTTTTT
-	TRBV4-1	TRBJ1-4	-	CASSPPGVGEKLFF	TGCGCCAGCAGCCCACCGGGTGTGGGGGAAAAACTGTTTTTT
-	TRBV5-1	TRBJ2-7	TRBD2	CASSFGQTSLDTYEQYF	TGCGCCAGCAGCTTTGGCCAGACTAGCTTGGACACCTACGAGCAGTACTTC
-	TRBV11-2	TRBJ2-1	TRBD1	CASSAPGQGDNEQFF	TGTGCCAGCAGCGCACCGGGACAGGGGGACAATGAGCAGTTCTTC
-	TRBV7-6	TRBJ2-3	-	CASSPYTGQTDTQYF	TGTGCCAGCAGCCCTTACACAGGACAGACAGATACGCAGTATTTT
-	TRBV4-1	TRBJ2-5	-	CASSQLAVGGTQYF	TGCGCCAGCAGCCAACTAGCGGTGGGGGGCACCCAGTACTTC
-	TRBV5-4	TRBJ2-5	TRBD1	CASSLKGQETQETQYF	TGTGCCAGCAGCCTAAAGGGACAGGAAACCCAAGAGACCCAGTACTTC
-	TRBV5-5	TRBJ2-7	-	CASSLWINSYEQYF	TGTGCCAGCAGCTTGTGGATAAACTCCTACGAGCAGTACTTC
-	TRBV19	TRBJ2-7	TRBD1	CASSPERDSPKWEQYF	TGTGCCAGTAGTCCCGAAAGGGACAGCCCTAAATGGGAGCAGTACTTC
-	TRBV19	TRBJ2-4	TRBD2	CASSTLPRLAGKNIQYF	TGTGCCAGTAGTACCCTTCCGCGACTAGCGGGGAAAAACATTCAGTACTTC
-	TRBV27	TRBJ1-6	-	CASSFQGSHSPLHF	TGTGCCAGCAGTTTTCAGGGTAGCCATTCACCCCTCCACTTT
-	TRBV27	TRBJ2-7	TRBD1	CASSSGTGGNEQYF	TGTGCCAGCAGCTCCGGGACAGGGGGTAACGAGCAGTACTTC
-	TRBV13	TRBJ2-7	TRBD1	CASSTGGDRGSYEQYF	TGTGCCAGCAGCACAGGAGGGGACAGGGGGTCCTACGAGCAGTACTTC
-	TRBV7-2	TRBJ1-1	-	CASSSPDRNTEAFF	TGTGCCAGCAGCTCGCCTGACAGGAACACTGAAGCTTTCTTT
-	TRBV5-4	TRBJ2-5	-	CASSPGLEETQYF	TGTGCCAGCAGCCCGGGACTTGAAGAGACCCAGTACTTC
-	TRBV4-3	TRBJ2-7	TRBD1	CASSQEAGGVLSSYEQYF	TGCGCCAGCAGCCAAGAGGCAGGGGGAGTCCTGAGCTCCTACGAGCAGTACTTC
-	TRBV13	TRBJ2-5	-	CASRGGETQYF	TGTGCCAGCAGGGGTGGAGAGACCCAGTACTTC
-	TRBV28	TRBJ1-1	TRBD1	CASSLRSLGTGDTEAFF	TGTGCCAGCAGTTTAAGGAGCCTAGGGACAGGGGACACTGAAGCTTTCTTT
-	TRBV7-9	TRBJ2-7	TRBD2	CASSSPSSGGTYEQYF	TGTGCCAGCAGCTCACCTTCTAGCGGGGGGACCTACGAGCAGTACTTC
once	TRBV10-1	TRBJ2-7	-	CASSESGPPLNEQYF	TGCGCCAGCAGTGAGTCGGGACCCCCGTTGAACGAGCAGTACTTC
-	TRBV6-1	TRBJ2-7	-	CASSEFEIWTSYEQYF	TGTGCCAGCAGTGAATTCGAGATTTGGACCTCCTACGAGCAGTACTTC
-	TRBV13	TRBJ2-2	TRBD2	CASSAGLGSIGELFF	TGTGCCAGCAGCGCGGGACTAGGGTCGATCGGGGAGCTGTTTTTT
-	TRBV7-9	TRBJ2-7	-	CASSPGGQGSYEQYF	TGTGCCAGCAGCCCGGGAGGACAGGGTTCCTACGAGCAGTACTTC
-	TRBV6-6	TRBJ2-7	-	CASSDPGNEQYF	TGTGCCAGCAGTGACCCAGGGAACGAGCAGTACTTC
-	TRBV5-6	TRBJ2-1	-	CASSLAGAERNEQFF	TGTGCCAGCAGCTTGGCAGGGGCGGAGAGAAATGAGCAGTTCTTC
-	TRBV30	TRBJ2-1	TRBD2	CAWSWAGGGEQFF	TGTGCCTGGAGTTGGGCGGGAGGGGGTGAGCAGTTCTTC
-	TRBV12-1	TRBJ2-7	-	CASSSSSREQYF	TGTGCCAGCAGCTCCTCGTCACGCGAGCAGTACTTC
-	TRBV27	TRBJ1-2	-	CASRTQGVEYGYTF	TGTGCCAGCAGGACACAGGGTGTAGAATATGGCTACACCTTC
-	TRBV7-6	TRBJ2-7	-	CASSPTVAYEQYF	TGTGCCAGCAGCCCGACAGTAGCCTACGAGCAGTACTTC
-	TRBV7-9	TRBJ2-5	-	CASSLGDPGTQYF	TGTGCCAGCAGCTTAGGGGACCCAGGGACCCAGTACTTC
-	TRBV5-8	TRBJ1-1	-	CASSQAAGFTEAFF	TGTGCCAGCTCCCAGGCAGCGGGGTTCACTGAAGCTTTCTTT
-	TRBV6-5	TRBJ2-3	TRBD2	CASSYSSGGDTQYF	TGTGCCAGCAGTTATTCCAGCGGGGGAGATACGCAGTATTTT
-	TRBV30	TRBJ2-6	-	CASIPLGPSNVLTF	TGTGCCTCGATCCCCTTGGGCCCTTCAAACGTCCTGACTTTC
once	TRBV6-5	TRBJ1-1	-	CASSYLDGGRPEAFF	TGTGCCAGCAGTTACTTGGACGGAGGAAGGCCTGAAGCTTTCTTT
-	TRBV5-6	TRBJ1-2	-	CASSLGDFSGYTF	TGTGCCAGCAGCTTGGGGGATTTTAGTGGCTACACCTTC
-	TRBV28	TRBJ2-7	TRBD1	CASSWTGGRYEQYF	TGTGCCAGCAGTTGGACAGGGGGGAGATACGAGCAGTACTTC
once	TRBV4-1	TRBJ2-2	TRBD1	CASSQRSGGHRLTGELFF	TGCGCCAGCAGCCAACGGTCAGGGGGACACCGCTTGACCGGGGAGCTGTTTTTT